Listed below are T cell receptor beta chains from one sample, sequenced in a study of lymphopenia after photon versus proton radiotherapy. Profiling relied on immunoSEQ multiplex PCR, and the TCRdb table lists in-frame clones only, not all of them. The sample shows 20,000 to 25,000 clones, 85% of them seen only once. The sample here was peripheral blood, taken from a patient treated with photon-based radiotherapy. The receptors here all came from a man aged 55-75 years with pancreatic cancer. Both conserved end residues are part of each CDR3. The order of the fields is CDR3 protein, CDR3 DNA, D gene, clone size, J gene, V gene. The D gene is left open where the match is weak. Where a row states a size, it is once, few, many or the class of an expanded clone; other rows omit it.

CASSPQGVLGNQPQHF TGTGCCAGCTCACCACAGGGGGTTCTTGGCAATCAGCCCCAGCATTTT . . TRBJ1-5 TRBV18
CASTRLAGAYNEQFF TGTGCCAGCACCAGGCTAGCGGGGGCGTACAATGAGCAGTTCTTC TRBD2 . TRBJ2-1 TRBV7-2
CASSGTSGGAGVNEQFF TGTGCCAGCAGTGGGACTAGCGGGGGCGCCGGGGTCAATGAGCAGTTCTTC TRBD2 . TRBJ2-1 TRBV6-4
CASSIGSGYTF TGTGCCAGTAGTATCGGCAGTGGCTACACCTTC . . TRBJ1-2 TRBV19
CASSLRSGTPETQYF TGTGCCAGCAGCCTGAGGTCAGGAACTCCGGAGACCCAGTACTTC . . TRBJ2-5 TRBV7-2
CASSYSGTLSGNTIYF TGTGCCAGCAGTTACTCGGGCACCCTCTCTGGAAACACCATATATTTT . . TRBJ1-3 TRBV6-5
CASRRGSQPQHF TGTGCCAGCAGACGGGGGTCTCAGCCCCAGCATTTT . . TRBJ1-5 TRBV5-6
CASSKKAGSGGGSPETQYF TGTGCCAGCAGCAAGAAGGCAGGGTCTGGCGGGGGCAGCCCGGAGACCCAGTACTTC . . TRBJ2-5 TRBV7-6
CASSLLSGTSVTYEQYF TGTGCCAGCTCACTACTCTCCGGGACTAGCGTTACCTACGAGCAGTACTTC TRBD2 . TRBJ2-7 TRBV18
CASSLGASGARTDTQYF TGTGCCAGCAGCTTAGGGGCTAGCGGGGCCCGCACAGATACGCAGTATTTT TRBD2 . TRBJ2-3 TRBV7-9
CASSLETVYSNQPQHF TGTGCCAGCAGCTTAGAGACGGTGTATAGCAATCAGCCCCAGCATTTT . few TRBJ1-5 TRBV7-8
CASSAKDYRETQYF TGTGCCAGCAGTGCGAAAGACTACAGGGAGACCCAGTACTTC . . TRBJ2-5 TRBV2
CASSTTNSPLHF TGTGCCAGCAGTACGACAAATTCACCCCTCCACTTT . . TRBJ1-6 TRBV6-6
CAWSVLGMDEQYF TGTGCCTGGAGTGTACTGGGCATGGACGAGCAGTACTTC . . TRBJ2-7 TRBV30
CASSLSRRAGELFF TGTGCCAGCAGTCTATCACGACGGGCCGGGGAGCTGTTTTTT . . TRBJ2-2 TRBV7-9
CASSFKGQNTEAFF TGTGCCAGCAGCTTCAAGGGGCAGAACACTGAAGCTTTCTTT . . TRBJ1-1 TRBV7-9
CASTFSRGETQYF TGTGCCAGCACCTTCTCCAGGGGAGAGACCCAGTACTTC . . TRBJ2-5 TRBV7-8
CASSDIIQGMNTEAFF TGTGCCAGCAGTGATATTATTCAGGGAATGAACACTGAAGCTTTCTTT . . TRBJ1-1 TRBV25-1
CASSELTGAVSTDTQYF TGTGCCAGCAGTGAACTGACAGGGGCGGTTAGCACAGATACGCAGTATTTT TRBD1 . TRBJ2-3 TRBV6-1
CASGGQVFIGYTF TGTGCCAGTGGGGGGCAGGTATTTATTGGCTACACCTTC . . TRBJ1-2 TRBV19
CASTSDGISGANVLTF TGTGCCAGCACCTCGGACGGGATCTCTGGGGCCAACGTCCTGACTTTC . . TRBJ2-6 TRBV5-6
CASSLETGKGETQYF TGCGCCAGCAGCTTAGAGACAGGGAAGGGGGAGACCCAGTACTTC TRBD1 . TRBJ2-5 TRBV5-1
CAIRGNNSPLHF TGTGCCATCAGGGGGAATAATTCACCCCTCCACTTT . . TRBJ1-6 TRBV10-3
CASMTGLGDTQYF TGTGCCAGCATGACAGGGCTTGGAGATACGCAGTATTTT TRBD1 . TRBJ2-3 TRBV2
CASSQGAGYIYNEQFF TGCGCCAGCAGCCAAGGGGCGGGGTACATATACAATGAGCAGTTCTTC . once TRBJ2-1 TRBV4-3
CAWSVKGSYGYTF TGTGCCTGGAGTGTCAAGGGATCCTATGGCTACACCTTC . . TRBJ1-2 TRBV30
CASSLVGGRSPLHF TGTGCCAGCAGCTTAGTCGGGGGGCGATCACCCCTCCACTTT . . TRBJ1-6 TRBV7-2
CASSLLGGGPLSEQYF TGTGCCAGCAGCTTACTCGGCGGGGGACCACTAAGCGAGCAGTACTTC TRBD2 . TRBJ2-7 TRBV7-3
CASSLSGVNSPLHF TGTGCCAGCAGCTTATCAGGGGTCAATTCACCCCTCCACTTT . . TRBJ1-6 TRBV11-2
CASSGPGGSPLHF TGTGCCAGCAGCGGTCCAGGGGGTTCACCCCTCCACTTT TRBD1 . TRBJ1-6 TRBV9
CASSRQSANTGELFF TGTGCCAGCAGCCGACAGAGCGCGAACACCGGGGAGCTGTTTTTT . . TRBJ2-2 TRBV9
CASSLDRVYGYTF TGTGCCAGCAGCTTAGATCGAGTTTATGGCTACACCTTC . . TRBJ1-2 TRBV7-2
CASRWSGEAFF TGTGCCAGCAGGTGGTCGGGGGAGGCTTTCTTT . . TRBJ1-1 TRBV13
CASSLGQVNTEAFF TGTGCCAGCAGCCTCGGACAGGTTAACACTGAAGCTTTCTTT TRBD1 once TRBJ1-1 TRBV11-2
CASSFRLAGVFSYEQYF TGTGCCAGCAGCTTTCGACTAGCGGGGGTTTTTTCCTACGAGCAGTACTTC TRBD2 . TRBJ2-7 TRBV5-5
CASRVDIGQPQHF TGTGCCAGTAGGGTGGACATCGGGCAGCCCCAGCATTTT . . TRBJ1-5 TRBV19
CASSLGDYTDTQYF TGCGCCAGCAGCTTGGGTGATTACACAGATACGCAGTATTTT . . TRBJ2-3 TRBV5-1
CASSLQNNTEAFF TGTGCCAGCAGCTTACAGAACAACACTGAAGCTTTCTTT . . TRBJ1-1 TRBV7-3
CASSRHRQETQYF TGCGCCAGCAGCCGGCATCGGCAAGAGACCCAGTACTTC . . TRBJ2-5 TRBV4-3
CASSPKEETNEKLFF TGTGCCAGCAGCCCTAAGGAGGAGACCAATGAAAAACTGTTTTTT . . TRBJ1-4 TRBV6-5
CASSLGGTRSSYNEQFF TGTGCCAGCAGCTTAGGCGGGACACGGAGCTCCTACAATGAGCAGTTCTTC . . TRBJ2-1 TRBV7-2
CASTVGGDYGYTF TGTGCCAGCACGGTGGGAGGGGACTATGGCTACACCTTC . . TRBJ1-2 TRBV6-1
CASSPSSYEQYF TGTGCCAGCTCACCCAGCTCCTACGAGCAGTACTTC . . TRBJ2-7 TRBV18
CASSPPGASGEQYF TGCGCCAGCAGCCCCCCGGGGGCCTCGGGCGAGCAGTACTTC . few TRBJ2-7 TRBV5-1
CASSEGVTYEQYF TGTGCCAGCAGTGAGGGGGTTACCTACGAGCAGTACTTC . . TRBJ2-7 TRBV27
CATSSGLASNEQFF TGTGCCACCAGCAGCGGACTAGCCTCCAATGAGCAGTTCTTC TRBD2 . TRBJ2-1 TRBV15
CASSPRMGAVTEAFF TGTGCCAGCAGCCCTCGAATGGGGGCTGTCACTGAAGCTTTCTTT . . TRBJ1-1 TRBV9
CASSVEAGTRGEQYF TGTGCCAGCAGCGTAGAGGCAGGGACTCGGGGTGAGCAGTACTTC . . TRBJ2-7 TRBV9
CASSLPGINVGLWGGEKLFF TGTGCCAGCAGTTTACCTGGGATCAACGTGGGTTTGTGGGGAGGGGAAAAACTGTTTTTT . . TRBJ1-4 TRBV28
CASSIEQDSLTSTDTQYF TGTGCCAGTAGTATAGAGCAGGACAGTCTTACTAGCACAGATACGCAGTATTTT . . TRBJ2-3 TRBV19
CAISIGSGARQETQYF TGTGCCATCAGTATCGGTAGCGGGGCCCGACAAGAGACCCAGTACTTC TRBD2 . TRBJ2-5 TRBV10-3
CASSYSGQLKGNEQFF TGTGCCAGCAGTTATTCGGGACAGTTGAAAGGGAATGAGCAGTTCTTC TRBD1 . TRBJ2-1 TRBV6-5
CASSAEDGGTLETQYF TGTGCCAGCAGCGCCGAGGATGGTGGGACACTTGAGACCCAGTACTTC . . TRBJ2-5 TRBV9
CASSSAGETASMGYTF TGTGCCAGCAGTTCCGCAGGAGAGACCGCATCTATGGGCTACACCTTC . . TRBJ1-2 TRBV27
CASSLDVGAKNIQYF TGTGCCAGCAGCCTAGATGTGGGAGCCAAAAACATTCAGTACTTC . . TRBJ2-4 TRBV11-1
CASSLNLDSNQPQHF TGCGCCAGCAGCTTGAACCTAGATAGCAATCAGCCCCAGCATTTT . . TRBJ1-5 TRBV5-1
CAIRGTGFQPQHF TGTGCCATCAGAGGGACAGGGTTTCAGCCCCAGCATTTT TRBD1 . TRBJ1-5 TRBV10-3
CASNPWGGTEAFF TGTGCCAGCAACCCCTGGGGTGGCACTGAAGCTTTCTTT . . TRBJ1-1 TRBV7-9
CASSYRDTNYGYTF TGTGCCAGCAGTTACCGGGACACCAACTATGGCTACACCTTC . . TRBJ1-2 TRBV6-6
CASSLPRSDEQYF TGTGCCAGCAGTTTACCTAGATCGGACGAGCAGTACTTC . . TRBJ2-7 TRBV6-6